This TCR beta chain was sequenced during a study of T cell responses to AZD1222 COVID-19 vaccine. Data came from immunoSEQ multiplex PCR; TCRdb stores just in-frame clones and leaves some out. The table shows about 140,000 clones, with 88% occurring only once. The CDR3 covers 16 residues. Germline lookup yields CDR1 PRHDT and CDR2 FYEKMQ (reference sequence). Trimming left V 1 base short and J 5 bases short, with 15 bases between. This sequence was found in an adult in good health. The genes are TRBV13 and TRBJ2-1; tentatively, D is TRBD2 (5 bases). The specimen comprised peripheral blood, sampled on day 0 of AZD1222 vaccination. The CDR3 sequence: CASSLEPPRRNNEQFF. DNA of the CDR3: TGTGCCAGCAGCTTAGAACCCCCCCGGAGGAACAATGAGCAGTTCTTC. Looking up the rest from reference TRBV13 and TRBJ2-1 gives the full variable domain: AAGVIQSPRHLIKEKRETATLKCYPIPRHDTVYWYQQGPGQDPQFLISFYEKMQSDKGSIPDRFSAQQFSDYHSELNMSSLELGDSALYFCASSLEPPRRNNEQFFGPGTRLTVL.